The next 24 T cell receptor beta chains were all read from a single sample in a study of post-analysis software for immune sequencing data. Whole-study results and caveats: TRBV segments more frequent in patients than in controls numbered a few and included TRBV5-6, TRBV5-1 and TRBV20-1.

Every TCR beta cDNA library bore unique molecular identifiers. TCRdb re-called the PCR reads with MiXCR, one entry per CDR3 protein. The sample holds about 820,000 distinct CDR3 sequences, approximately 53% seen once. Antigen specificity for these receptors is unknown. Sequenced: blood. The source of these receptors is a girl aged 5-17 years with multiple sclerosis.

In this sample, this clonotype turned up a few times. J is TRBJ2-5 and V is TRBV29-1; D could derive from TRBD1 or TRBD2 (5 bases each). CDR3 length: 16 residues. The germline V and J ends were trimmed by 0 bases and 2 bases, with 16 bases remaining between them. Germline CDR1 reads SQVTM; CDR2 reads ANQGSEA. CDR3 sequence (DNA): TGCAGCGTTGAAGATGTGAGGGGAGATCTGCAAGAGACCCAGTACTTC. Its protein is CSVEDVRGDLQETQYF.

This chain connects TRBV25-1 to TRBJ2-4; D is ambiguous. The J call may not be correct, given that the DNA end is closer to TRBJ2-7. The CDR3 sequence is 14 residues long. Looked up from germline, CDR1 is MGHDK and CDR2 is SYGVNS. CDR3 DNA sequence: TGTGCCAGCAGTGAAAACCGGGTCACCTACGAGCAGTACTTC. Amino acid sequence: CASSENRVTYEQYF.

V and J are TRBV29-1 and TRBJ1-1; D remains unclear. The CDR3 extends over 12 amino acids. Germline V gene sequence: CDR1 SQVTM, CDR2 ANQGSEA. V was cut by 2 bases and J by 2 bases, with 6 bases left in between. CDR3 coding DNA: TGCAGCGTTGAAAGGGATAACACTGAAGCTTTCTTT. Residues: CSVERDNTEAFF.

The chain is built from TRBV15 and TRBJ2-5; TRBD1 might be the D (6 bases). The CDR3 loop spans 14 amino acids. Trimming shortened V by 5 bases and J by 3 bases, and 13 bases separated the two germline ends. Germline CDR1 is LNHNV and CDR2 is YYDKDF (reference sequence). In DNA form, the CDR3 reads TGTGCCACCAGCGCTTGGGACAAGAAAGAGACCCAGTACTTC. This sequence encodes CATSAWDKKETQYF. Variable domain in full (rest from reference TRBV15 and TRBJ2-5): DAMVIQNPRYQVTQFGKPVTLSCSQTLNHNVMYWYQQKSSQAPKLLFHYYDKDFNNEADTPDNFQSRRPNTSFCFLDIRSPGLGDTAMYLCATSAWDKKETQYFGPGTRLLVL.

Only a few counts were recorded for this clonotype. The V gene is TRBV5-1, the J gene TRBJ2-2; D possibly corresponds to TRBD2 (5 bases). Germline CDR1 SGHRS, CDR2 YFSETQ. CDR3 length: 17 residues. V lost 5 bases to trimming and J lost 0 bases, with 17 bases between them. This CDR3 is CASSWRTLASNTGELFF. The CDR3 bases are TGCGCCAGCAGTTGGAGGACCCTCGCGTCGAACACCGGGGAGCTGTTTTTT. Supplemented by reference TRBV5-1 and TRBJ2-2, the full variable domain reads KAGVTQTPRYLIKTRGQQVTLSCSPISGHRSVSWYQQTPGQGLQFLFEYFSETQRNKGNFPGRFSGRQFSNSRSEMNVSTLELGDSALYLCASSWRTLASNTGELFFGEGSRLTVL.

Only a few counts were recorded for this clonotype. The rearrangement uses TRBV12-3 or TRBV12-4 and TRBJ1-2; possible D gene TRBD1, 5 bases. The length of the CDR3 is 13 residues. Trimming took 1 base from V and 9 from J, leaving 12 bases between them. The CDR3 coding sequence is TGTGCCAGCAGTTTAGGACAGCTTGGAAGCTACACCTTC. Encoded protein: CASSLGQLGSYTF.

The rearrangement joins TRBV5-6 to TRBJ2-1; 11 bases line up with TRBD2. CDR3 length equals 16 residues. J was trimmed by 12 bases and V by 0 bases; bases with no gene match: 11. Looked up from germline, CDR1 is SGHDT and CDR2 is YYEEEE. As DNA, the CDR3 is TGTGCCAGCAGCTTGGGACCCGGGACTAGCGGTTATGGGCAGTTCTTC. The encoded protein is CASSLGPGTSGYGQFF.

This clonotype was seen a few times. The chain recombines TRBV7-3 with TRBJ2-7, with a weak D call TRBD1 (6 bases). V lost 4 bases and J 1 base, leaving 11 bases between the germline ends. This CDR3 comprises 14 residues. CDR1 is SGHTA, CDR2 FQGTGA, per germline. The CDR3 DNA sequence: TGTGCCAGCAGCTCTGCGGACAGATCCTACGAGCAGTACTTC. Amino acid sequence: CASSSADRSYEQYF.

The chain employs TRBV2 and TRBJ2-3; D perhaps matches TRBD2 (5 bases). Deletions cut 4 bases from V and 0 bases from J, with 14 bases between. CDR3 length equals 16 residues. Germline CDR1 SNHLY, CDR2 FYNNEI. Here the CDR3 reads CASSANGKFSTDTQYF. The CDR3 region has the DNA TGTGCCAGCAGTGCAAACGGGAAATTCAGCACAGATACGCAGTATTTT.

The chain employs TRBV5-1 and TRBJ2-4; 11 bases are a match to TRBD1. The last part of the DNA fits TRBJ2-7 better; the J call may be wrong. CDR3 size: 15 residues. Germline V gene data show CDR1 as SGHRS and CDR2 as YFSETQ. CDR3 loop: CASSLQPGQGGEQYF. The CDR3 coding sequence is TGCGCCAGCAGCCTACAGCCGGGACAGGGGGGCGAGCAGTACTTC.

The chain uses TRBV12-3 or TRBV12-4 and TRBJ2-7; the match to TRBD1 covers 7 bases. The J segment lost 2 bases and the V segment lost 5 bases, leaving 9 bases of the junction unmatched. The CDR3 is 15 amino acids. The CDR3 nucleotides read TGTGCCAGCAGTGGGGACAGTTACTTTACCTACGAGCAGTACTTC. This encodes CASSGDSYFTYEQYF.

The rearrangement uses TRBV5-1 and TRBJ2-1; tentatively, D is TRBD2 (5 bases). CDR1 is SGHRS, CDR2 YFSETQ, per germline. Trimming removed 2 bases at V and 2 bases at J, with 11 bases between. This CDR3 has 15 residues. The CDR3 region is CASSLESEAYNEQFF. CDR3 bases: TGCGCCAGCAGCTTAGAGTCGGAGGCCTACAATGAGCAGTTCTTC.

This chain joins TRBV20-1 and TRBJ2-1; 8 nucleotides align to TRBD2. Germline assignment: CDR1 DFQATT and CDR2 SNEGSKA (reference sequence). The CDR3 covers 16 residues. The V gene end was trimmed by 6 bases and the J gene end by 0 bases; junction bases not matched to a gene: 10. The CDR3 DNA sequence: TGCAGTGCCTCAGATTTAGCGGGGAGCTCCTACAATGAGCAGTTCTTC. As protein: CSASDLAGSSYNEQFF.

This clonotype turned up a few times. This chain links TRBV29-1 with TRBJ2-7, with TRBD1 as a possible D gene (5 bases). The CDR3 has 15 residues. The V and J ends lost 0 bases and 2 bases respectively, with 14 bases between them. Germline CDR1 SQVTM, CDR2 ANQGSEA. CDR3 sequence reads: CSVEDSGKGTYEQYF. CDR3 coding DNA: TGCAGCGTTGAAGATTCAGGGAAGGGAACCTACGAGCAGTACTTC.

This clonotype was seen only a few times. The CDR3 DNA is TGTGCCAGCAGTTACAGACAGACCTCTGGAAACACCATATATTTT. Translated: CASSYRQTSGNTIYF. The chain joins TRBV6-5 to TRBJ1-3; D possibly corresponds to TRBD1 (5 bases). V was trimmed by 2 bases and J by 0 bases, leaving 8 bases between them. The germline CDR1 and CDR2 sequences are MNHEY and SVGAGI. The CDR3 is 15 residues long.

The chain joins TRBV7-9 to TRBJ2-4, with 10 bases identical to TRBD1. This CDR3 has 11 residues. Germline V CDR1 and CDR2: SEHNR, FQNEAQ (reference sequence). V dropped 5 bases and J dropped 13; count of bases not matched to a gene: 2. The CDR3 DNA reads TGTGCCAGCAGCGCGGACAGGGGGCAGTACTTC. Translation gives CASSADRGQYF.

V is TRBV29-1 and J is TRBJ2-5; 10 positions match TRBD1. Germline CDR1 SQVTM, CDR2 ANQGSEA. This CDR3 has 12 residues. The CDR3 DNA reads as TGCAGTCAAGGGGACAGGGGCAAGACCCAGTACTTC. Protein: CSQGDRGKTQYF.

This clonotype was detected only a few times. The CDR3 region has the DNA TGCAGTGCTAGAGATCCTGATAGAGGGGCCTACGAGCAGTACTTC. Amino acids: CSARDPDRGAYEQYF. The chain has TRBV20-1 and TRBJ2-7; D is possibly TRBD1 or TRBD2 (5 bases each). With 0 bases removed from V and 2 bases from J, the gap between germline ends came to 14 bases. This CDR3 region has 15 residues. Germline CDR1 and CDR2: DFQATT and SNEGSKA (reference sequence).

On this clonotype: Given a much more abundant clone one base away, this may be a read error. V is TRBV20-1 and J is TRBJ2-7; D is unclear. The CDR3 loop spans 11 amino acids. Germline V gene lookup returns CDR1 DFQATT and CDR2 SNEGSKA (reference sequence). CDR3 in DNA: TGCAGGGCCGACCACCACAACGAGCAGTACTTC. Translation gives CRADHHNEQYF.

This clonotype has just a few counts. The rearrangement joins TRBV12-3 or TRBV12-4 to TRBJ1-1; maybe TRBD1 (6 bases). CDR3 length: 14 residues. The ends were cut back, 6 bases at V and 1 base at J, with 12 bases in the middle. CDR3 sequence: CASRRTGTNTEAFF. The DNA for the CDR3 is TGTGCCAGCAGGAGAACAGGGACGAACACTGAAGCTTTCTTT.

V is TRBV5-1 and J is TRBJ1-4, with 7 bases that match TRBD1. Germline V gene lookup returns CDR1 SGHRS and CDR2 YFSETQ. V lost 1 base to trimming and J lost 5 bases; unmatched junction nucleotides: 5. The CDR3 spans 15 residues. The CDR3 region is CASSLSRGKNEKLFF. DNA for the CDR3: TGCGCCAGCAGCTTGTCCAGGGGGAAGAATGAAAAACTGTTTTTT.

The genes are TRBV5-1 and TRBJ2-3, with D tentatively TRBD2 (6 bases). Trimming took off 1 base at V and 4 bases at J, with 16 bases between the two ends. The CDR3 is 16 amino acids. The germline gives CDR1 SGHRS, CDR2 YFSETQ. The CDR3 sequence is CASSLLAGRGADTQYF. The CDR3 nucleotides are TGCGCCAGCAGCTTGCTGGCGGGACGGGGCGCAGATACGCAGTATTTT.

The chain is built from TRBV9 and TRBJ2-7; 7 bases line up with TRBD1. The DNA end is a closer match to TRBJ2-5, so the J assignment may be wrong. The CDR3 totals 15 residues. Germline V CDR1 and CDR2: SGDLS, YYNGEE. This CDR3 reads CASSVATGEEETQYF. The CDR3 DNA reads TGTGCCAGCAGCGTAGCTACAGGGGAAGAAGAGACCCAGTACTTC.

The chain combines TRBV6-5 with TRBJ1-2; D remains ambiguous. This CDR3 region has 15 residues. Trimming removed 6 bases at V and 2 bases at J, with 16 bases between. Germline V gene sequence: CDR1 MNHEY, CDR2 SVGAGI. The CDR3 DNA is TGTGCCAGCAGATCCCCCGAGTGGGCGAACTATGGCTACACCTTC. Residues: CASRSPEWANYGYTF.